The clone carrying this TCR beta chain was counted between two and nine times. Its antigen is not identified. The data were obtained in a study of identical twins. Points from the study as a whole: The analysis was cross-sectional rather than longitudinal within donors.

Germline V lookup: CDR1 DFQATT, CDR2 SNEGSKA (reference sequence). Deletions cut 6 bases from V and 2 bases from J, with 17 bases between. The CDR3 contains 14 residues. From the 5' RACE reads, TCRdb called clonotypes with MiXCR, one entry per CDR3 protein. The sample has approximately 670,000 distinct CDR3 sequences, roughly 6% seen once; the top ten hold around 1.7%. This TCR was sampled from a man younger than 35 in good health. This chain links TRBV20-1 with TRBJ2-7; either TRBD1 or TRBD2 may supply D (5 bases each). The sequencing input was naive T cells sorted from blood. CDR3 residues: CSAGPGQTPYEQYF. The CDR3 DNA sequence: TGCAGTGCCGGGCCGGGGCAGACTCCCTACGAGCAGTACTTC.